This T cell receptor beta chain was captured in a study of blood T cell repertoires in COVID-19. Across the whole study: Collection of acute and convalescent COVID-19 samples took place in the United States, Italy and Spain.

Germline V CDR1 and CDR2: MDHEN, SYDVKM. V lost 3 bases, J lost 5 bases, and 11 bases stayed unmatched. The CDR3 covers 16 residues. Authors' data handling: Amplification of reference gene primers provided the estimated nucleated cell counts. Using immunoSEQ multiplex PCR, the repertoire was profiled, and TCRdb retains in-frame clones only, with some absent. Clonal size and the V and J genes are those of that table, whereas D and trimming came from the DNA. The data contain about 66,000 clones, 70% to 90% of them singletons. The J gene is TRBJ2-5, the V gene TRBV28, with 8 bases fitting TRBD1. Sequencing used peripheral blood. The sequence derives from a man between 65 and 79 years old with acute or convalescent COVID-19. This CDR3 reads CASSLLGQGQRETQYF. The CDR3 DNA reads TGTGCCAGCAGTTTGCTTGGACAGGGACAGAGGGAGACCCAGTACTTC.